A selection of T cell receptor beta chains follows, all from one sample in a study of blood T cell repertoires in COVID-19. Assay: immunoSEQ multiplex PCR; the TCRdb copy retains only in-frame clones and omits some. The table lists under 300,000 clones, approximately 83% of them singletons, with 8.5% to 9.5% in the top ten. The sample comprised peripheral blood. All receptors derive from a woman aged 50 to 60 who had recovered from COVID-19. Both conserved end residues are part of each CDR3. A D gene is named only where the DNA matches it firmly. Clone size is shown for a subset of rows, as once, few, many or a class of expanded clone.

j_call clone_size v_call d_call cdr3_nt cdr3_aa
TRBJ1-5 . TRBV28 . TGTGCCAGCAGTTTATTCGATTTGGGGGCCCACGATAGTAGCAATCAGCCCCAGCATTTT CASSLFDLGAHDSSNQPQHF
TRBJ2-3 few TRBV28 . TGTGCCAGCAGTTTGGTAGCGGTTACTACAGATACGCAGTATTTT CASSLVAVTTDTQYF
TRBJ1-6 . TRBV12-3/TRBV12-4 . TGTGCCAGCAGTTTAAATAGTAATTCACCCCTCCACTTT CASSLNSNSPLHF
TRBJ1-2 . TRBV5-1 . TGCGCCAGCAGCGCACCGGGACAAAGCTATGGCTACACCTTC CASSAPGQSYGYTF
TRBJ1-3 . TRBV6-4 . TGTGCCAGCAGTGACTCCAGACAGGATGGAAACACCATATATTTT CASSDSRQDGNTIYF
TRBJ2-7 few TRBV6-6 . TGTGCCAGCACCCTAGGGGGCGAGCAGTACTTC CASTLGGEQYF
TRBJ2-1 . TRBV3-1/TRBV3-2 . TGTGCCAGCAGCTCACGTAGGCGGCGAAGCTCCTACAATGAGCAGTTCTTC CASSSRRRRSSYNEQFF
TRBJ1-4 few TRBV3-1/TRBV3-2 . TGTGCCAGCAGCCAATACGCGGGGGTCGATGAAAAACTGTTTTTT CASSQYAGVDEKLFF
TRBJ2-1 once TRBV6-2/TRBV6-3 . TGTGCCAGCAGTTACGCGGGAACTCGCAATGAGCAGTTCTTC CASSYAGTRNEQFF
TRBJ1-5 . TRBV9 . TGTGCCAGCAGCGAGGGAGGCGGCAGGGTTCAGCCCCAGCATTTT CASSEGGGRVQPQHF
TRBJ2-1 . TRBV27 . TGTGCCAGCAGATTTACCGAGGGCTACAATGAGCAGTTCTTC CASRFTEGYNEQFF
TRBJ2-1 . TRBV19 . TGTGCCAGTAGTATAGCGGACAGAACCACTTACAATGAGCAGTTCTTC CASSIADRTTYNEQFF
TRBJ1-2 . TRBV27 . TGTGCCAGCAGTTTGCAAGGGGCAGTCTACACCTTC CASSLQGAVYTF
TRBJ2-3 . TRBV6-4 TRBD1 TGTGCCAGCAGTGGGACAGGGCTCACAGATACGCAGTATTTT CASSGTGLTDTQYF
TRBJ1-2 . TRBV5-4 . TGTGCCAGCAGCCCCCAAGGAGGATATGGCTACACCTTC CASSPQGGYGYTF
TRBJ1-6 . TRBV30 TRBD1 TGTGCCTGGAGTGTACTGGACAGGGATCGGTCACCCCTCCACTTT CAWSVLDRDRSPLHF
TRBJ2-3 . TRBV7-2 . TGTGCCAGCAGCTTAGGATATGGCAGCACAGATACGCAGTATTTT CASSLGYGSTDTQYF
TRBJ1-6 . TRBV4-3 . TGCGCCAGCAGCCAAGATACGAATAGGAGGGGCGAAATAAGTTCACCCCTCCACTTT CASSQDTNRRGEISSPLHF
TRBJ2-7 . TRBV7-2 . TGTGCCAGCAGCCCCGGTTCAGGGGGGCGCCGAGCTTACGAGCAGTACTTC CASSPGSGGRRAYEQYF
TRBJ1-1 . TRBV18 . TGTGCCAGCTCACCGACTCCGAACACTGAAGCTTTCTTT CASSPTPNTEAFF
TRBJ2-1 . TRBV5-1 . TGCGCCAGCCTCCCAGCGTTTAATTACAATGAGCAGTTCTTC CASLPAFNYNEQFF
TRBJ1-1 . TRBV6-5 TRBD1 TGTGCCAGCAGTTACTCCAGGGGGCTTGACACTGAAGCTTTCTTT CASSYSRGLDTEAFF
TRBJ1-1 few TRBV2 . TGTGCCAGCAGTGTAGAAGCAGTGGGCCACACTGAAGCTTTCTTT CASSVEAVGHTEAFF
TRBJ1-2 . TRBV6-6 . TGTGCCAGCAGTTCTACAGATATCTATGGCTACACCTTC CASSSTDIYGYTF
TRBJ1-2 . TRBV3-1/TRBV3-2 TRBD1 TGTGCCAGCAGCCAACACTCCTACAGGGGAAGAGGCTACACCTTC CASSQHSYRGRGYTF
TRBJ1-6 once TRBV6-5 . TGTGCCAGCAGTCGCGCGGGAGGGGATTCACCCCTCCACTTT CASSRAGGDSPLHF
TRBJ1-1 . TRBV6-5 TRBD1 TGTGCCAGCAGTTACACCCCGGGACAGGGCAACACTGAAGCTTTCTTT CASSYTPGQGNTEAFF
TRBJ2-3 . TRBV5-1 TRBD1 TGCGCCAGCAGCGTGGGACAGGCGGTAGATACGCAGTATTTT CASSVGQAVDTQYF
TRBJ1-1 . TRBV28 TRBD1 TGTGCCAGCAGTTTCCTCACAGGGGCCGACACTGAAGCTTTCTTT CASSFLTGADTEAFF
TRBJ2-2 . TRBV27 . TGTGCCAGCAGTACCCGGGGGGCCGCCACCGGGGAGCTGTTTTTT CASSTRGAATGELFF
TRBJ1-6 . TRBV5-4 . TGTGCCAGCAGCTTGCAACAGGGAGGGTCACCCCTCCACTTT CASSLQQGGSPLHF
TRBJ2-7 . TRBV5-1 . TGCGCCAGCTGCCTAGACCGGACCTACGAGCAGTACTTC CASCLDRTYEQYF